This paragraph covers one TCR beta chain sequence. This sample was taken from a study of blood T cell repertoires in COVID-19. Clones were read by immunoSEQ multiplex PCR, and TCRdb kept only the in-frame ones, dropping some. The sample lists tens of thousands of clones, 80% seen once, with about 19% in the top ten. The CDR3 spans 18 residues. Germline lookup yields CDR1 LGHNT and CDR2 FRNRAP. J lost 1 base, V lost 6 bases, and 9 bases had no gene match. The chain links TRBV12-5 to TRBJ2-1, with TRBD2 matching 13 bases. The receptor was derived from a woman of 80 years or more with acute or convalescent COVID-19. Input material: peripheral blood. The CDR3 is CASGIGLAGALSYNEQFF. In DNA form, the CDR3 reads TGTGCTAGTGGCATCGGACTAGCGGGAGCCTTGTCCTACAATGAGCAGTTCTTC.